The 28 T cell receptor beta chains in this list originate from one sample, sequenced in a study of cytomegalovirus exposure and HLA in healthy donors. Here immunoSEQ multiplex PCR was the method, and the copy in TCRdb shows in-frame clones only, minus some. The sample lists about 53,000 clones; 85% to 95% were seen once. Sample: PBMCs. The receptors come from a man aged 18 to 29 in good health and CMV-seronegative.

This clone was counted only a few times. J is TRBJ2-7 and V is TRBV28, with a weak D call TRBD1 (7 bases). V was pared by 8 bases and J by 2 bases, with 13 bases between. In germline, CDR1 is MDHEN, CDR2 SYDVKM. The CDR3 covers 13 residues. The DNA of the CDR3 is TGTGCCAGCGGAGGGACAGCCCCCTACGAGCAGTACTTC. This gives the protein CASGGTAPYEQYF.

The rearrangement links TRBV15 to TRBJ2-3; a possible D gene is TRBD2 (5 bases). The CDR3 length is 16 residues. CDR1 is LNHNV and CDR2 is YYDKDF in the germline V gene (reference sequence). The germline V and J ends were trimmed by 0 bases and 3 bases, with 13 bases remaining between them. The CDR3 protein is CATSRDPVGVTDTQYF. In nucleotides, the CDR3 is TGTGCCACCAGCAGAGATCCGGTCGGGGTAACAGATACGCAGTATTTT.

This sequence joins TRBV19 and TRBJ2-1; 9 nucleotides match TRBD2. Per the germline V gene, CDR1 is LNHDA and CDR2 is SQIVND (reference sequence). This CDR3 is 19 amino acids long. The junction had 11 bases not matched to a gene; V was cut back by 1 base and J by 1 base. The DNA for the CDR3 is TGTGCCAGTAGTATAGGAATCTGGGTAGCGGGAGCGTCCTACAATGAGCAGTTCTTC. Its protein product is CASSIGIWVAGASYNEQFF. Full variable domain (outside the CDR3, taken from reference TRBV19 and TRBJ2-1): DGGITQSPKYLFRKEGQNVTLSCEQNLNHDAMYWYRQDPGQGLRLIYYSQIVNDFQKGDIAEGYSVSREKKESFPLTVTSAQKNPTAFYLCASSIGIWVAGASYNEQFFGPGTRLTVL.

This clone is a singleton in its sample. The CDR3 nucleotides read TGTGCCAGTAGCCCGGGGGACAGAGACACCGGGGAGCTGTTTTTT. Translation gives CASSPGDRDTGELFF. V is TRBV19 and J is TRBJ2-2, with D possibly matching TRBD1 (7 bases). Trimming pared 6 bases from V and 3 bases from J, leaving 14 bases between. CDR3 size: 15 residues. Per germline, CDR1 LNHDA and CDR2 SQIVND (reference sequence).

The chain employs TRBV4-2 and TRBJ1-4; D may be TRBD1 (5 bases). This CDR3 is 16 amino acids long. Germline CDR1 reads LGHNA; CDR2 reads YNFKEQ. Trimming pared 4 bases from V and 0 bases from J, leaving 12 bases between. The CDR3 loop is CASSPEEGATNEKLFF. CDR3 nucleotide sequence: TGTGCCAGCAGCCCCGAAGAAGGGGCAACTAATGAAAAACTGTTTTTT.

The V call is TRBV28, the J call TRBJ1-1; TRBD1 matches 10 bases. In germline, CDR1 is MDHEN, CDR2 SYDVKM. The CDR3 covers 19 residues. After removal of 3 bases from V and 1 base from J, the junction contained 14 bases not matched to a gene. CDR3 DNA: TGTGCCAGCAGTTTCATGGGCCAATGGGACAGGGGCTCGAACACTGAAGCTTTCTTT. Its translation: CASSFMGQWDRGSNTEAFF.

This clone was picked up one time. The rearrangement joins TRBV28 to TRBJ1-5; TRBD1 might be the D (6 bases). Germline V gene lookup returns CDR1 MDHEN and CDR2 SYDVKM. Trimming removed 5 bases from V and 5 bases from J, with 16 bases in between. The CDR3 covers 15 residues. The CDR3 coding sequence is TGTGCCAGCAGTCCGATTGGGGGGGGCCATCAGCCCCAGCATTTT. Its translation is CASSPIGGGHQPQHF.

V usage is TRBV7-3 and J usage is TRBJ2-7, with 10 bases lining up with TRBD2. The CDR3 spans 17 residues. Germline CDR1 reads SGHTA; CDR2 reads FQGTGA. Trimming cost V 5 bases and J 3 bases; bases outside gene matches: 13. CDR3 amino acids: CASSPEASGSAIYEQYF. The DNA for the CDR3 is TGTGCCAGCAGCCCCGAGGCTAGCGGGAGCGCCATCTACGAGCAGTACTTC. The variable domain in full, completed from reference TRBV7-3 and TRBJ2-7, reads GAGVSQTPSNKVTEKGKYVELRCDPISGHTALYWYRQSLGQGPEFLIYFQGTGAADDSGLPNDRFFAVRPEGSVSTLKIQRTERGDSAVYLCASSPEASGSAIYEQYFGPGTRLTVT.

The chain has TRBV28 and TRBJ1-4, with TRBD1 matching 8 bases. Per the germline V gene, CDR1 is MDHEN and CDR2 is SYDVKM. The CDR3 is made up of 13 amino acids. V shed 5 bases, J shed 11 bases, and the junction held 7 bases outside the gene matches. CDR3 nucleotide sequence: TGTGCCAGCAGTGTAAACAGGGGGGGGAAACTGTTTTTT. This gives the protein CASSVNRGGKLFF.

The CDR3 DNA reads as TGTGCCAGCAGCTCCGGGACTAGCGACACAGATACGCAGTATTTT. Its translation: CASSSGTSDTDTQYF. J is TRBJ2-3 and V is TRBV6-4; 10 nucleotides align to TRBD2. Unmatched junction bases numbered 5, after V lost 6 bases and J lost 2 bases. The CDR3 contains 15 residues. Germline V gives CDR1 MRHNA, CDR2 SNTAGT.

The V gene is TRBV6-5, the J gene TRBJ2-1; 7 positions agree with TRBD2. The V gene's germline CDR1 is MNHEY and CDR2 SVGAGI. CDR3 length equals 14 residues. Unmatched junction bases numbered 6, after V lost 2 bases and J lost 8 bases. The CDR3 loop reads CASSYTTSADEQFF. In DNA, the CDR3 is TGTGCCAGCAGTTACACTACTAGCGCGGATGAGCAGTTCTTC.

This clone was seen only once. The rearrangement joins TRBV15 to TRBJ2-3; D gene uncertain. Germline CDR1 and CDR2: LNHNV and YYDKDF (reference sequence). The ends were cut back, 2 bases at V and 4 bases at J, with 7 bases in the middle. The CDR3 extends over 13 amino acids. CDR3 bases: TGTGCCACCAGCAGACCTGTCCCAGATACGCAGTATTTT. Amino acid sequence: CATSRPVPDTQYF.

J is TRBJ2-1 and V is TRBV27; D ambiguous. This CDR3 spans 16 amino acids. V lost 0 bases, J lost 0 bases, and 9 bases lay in between. In germline, CDR1 is MNHEY, CDR2 SMNVEV (reference sequence). The CDR3 is CASSLSPPSSYNEQFF. Written as DNA, the CDR3 is TGTGCCAGCAGTTTATCGCCTCCGAGCTCCTACAATGAGCAGTTCTTC.

The rearrangement uses TRBV18 and TRBJ2-1, with 12 bases lining up with TRBD1. V shed 3 bases and J 8 bases; nucleotides not matched to a gene: 11. This CDR3 is built from 17 residues. Germline V lookup: CDR1 KGHSH, CDR2 LQKENI. CDR3 region: CASSPFSPGTGGHEQFF. CDR3 DNA: TGTGCCAGCTCACCCTTTTCCCCCGGGACAGGGGGCCATGAGCAGTTCTTC. The full variable domain, in which reference TRBV18 and TRBJ2-1 provide the parts outside the CDR3, is NAGVMQNPRHLVRRRGQEARLRCSPMKGHSHVYWYRQLPEEGLKFMVYLQKENIIDESGMPKERFSAEFPKEGPSILRIQQVVRGDSAAYFCASSPFSPGTGGHEQFFGPGTRLTVL.

This clone occurred a few times. J is TRBJ1-5 and V is TRBV5-5; no clear D. The ends were cut back, 0 bases at V and 0 bases at J, with 16 bases in the middle. Per the germline V gene, CDR1 is SGHKS and CDR2 is YYEKEE (reference sequence). The length of the CDR3 is 18 residues. This chain's CDR3 is CASSLGGQTLYSNQPQHF. CDR3 DNA: TGTGCCAGCAGCTTGGGAGGTCAGACTCTATATAGCAATCAGCCCCAGCATTTT.

V and J are TRBV7-2 and TRBJ1-5; D possibly corresponds to TRBD1 (5 bases). Deletions cut 6 bases from V and 3 bases from J, with 12 bases between. The CDR3 length is 14 residues. Germline lookup yields CDR1 SGHTA and CDR2 FQGNSA. Here the CDR3 reads CASSSDSYNQPQHF. The CDR3 DNA follows: TGTGCCAGCAGTTCAGACAGCTACAATCAGCCCCAGCATTTT.

The chain links TRBV18 to TRBJ1-3; D is possibly TRBD1 (6 bases). CDR3 length: 14 residues. Looked up from germline, CDR1 is KGHSH and CDR2 is LQKENI. The V and J ends lost 5 bases and 0 bases respectively, with 8 bases between them. CDR3 residues: CASSAGVSGNTIYF. DNA for the CDR3: TGTGCCAGCTCAGCAGGGGTCTCTGGAAACACCATATATTTT.

This rearrangement joins TRBV6-5 to TRBJ1-1; no clear D. The CDR3 runs 16 residues. Per germline, CDR1 MNHEY and CDR2 SVGAGI. The V end was cut by 0 bases, the J end by 1 base, with 12 bases between. CDR3 loop: CASSYSSVAENTEAFF. The CDR3 bases are TGTGCCAGCAGTTACTCATCTGTAGCCGAGAACACTGAAGCTTTCTTT.

This chain links TRBV6-1 with TRBJ2-1; 12 bases are shared with TRBD2. The V and J ends lost 6 bases and 9 bases, in that order; junction bases with no gene match: 9. The CDR3 is 15 amino acids. From germline, CDR1 is MNHNS and CDR2 SASEGT. This CDR3 reads CASSETSGSISEQFF. The CDR3 DNA is TGTGCCAGCAGCGAGACTAGCGGGAGTATCAGTGAGCAGTTCTTC.

The J gene is TRBJ2-3, the V gene TRBV11-3; 11 nucleotides match TRBD1. Unmatched junction bases numbered 4, after V lost 5 bases and J lost 3 bases. The CDR3 totals 15 residues. Germline assignment: CDR1 SGHNT and CDR2 YENEEA. The CDR3 here is CASSPRDRGTDTQYF. The CDR3 bases are TGTGCCAGCAGCCCCCGGGACAGGGGGACAGATACGCAGTATTTT. The complete variable domain, with remaining parts taken from reference TRBV11-3 and TRBJ2-3, reads EAGVVQSPRYKIIEKKQPVAFWCNPISGHNTLYWYLQNLGQGPELLIRYENEEAVDDSQLPKDRFSAERLKGVDSTLKIQPAELGDSAVYLCASSPRDRGTDTQYFGPGTRLTVL.

The V and J genes are TRBV28 and TRBJ2-1; tentatively, D is TRBD1 (5 bases). The V end lost 3 bases, the J end lost 3 bases, and 12 bases lay between the germline ends. This CDR3 has 15 amino acids. Germline V gene data show CDR1 as MDHEN and CDR2 as SYDVKM. Here the CDR3 reads CASSFAGRGYNEQFF. CDR3 coding DNA: TGTGCCAGCAGTTTTGCTGGTAGGGGCTACAATGAGCAGTTCTTC. The entire variable domain, with the rest obtained from reference TRBV28 and TRBJ2-1, is as follows: DVKVTQSSRYLVKRTGEKVFLECVQDMDHENMFWYRQDPGLGLRLIYFSYDVKMKEKGDIPEGYSVSREKKERFSLILESASTNQTSMYLCASSFAGRGYNEQFFGPGTRLTVL.

The chain links TRBV27 to TRBJ1-2, with no clear D. Germline CDR1 MNHEY, CDR2 SMNVEV (reference sequence). The CDR3 spans 13 residues. The ends were cut back, 4 bases at V and 5 bases at J, with 11 bases in the middle. The CDR3 nucleotides read TGTGCCAGCAGTTCGGCCCGGGATTATGGCTACACCTTC. It codes for CASSSARDYGYTF.

The chain is built from TRBV5-1 and TRBJ1-5, with D hard to call. CDR3 length equals 16 residues. V lost 0 bases to trimming and J lost 0 bases, with 10 bases between them. Looked up from germline, CDR1 is SGHRS and CDR2 is YFSETQ. This chain's CDR3 is CASSLDGGLSNQPQHF. CDR3 coding DNA: TGCGCCAGCAGCTTGGATGGAGGGCTTAGCAATCAGCCCCAGCATTTT.

The chain employs TRBV18 and TRBJ2-7; possible D gene TRBD2, 6 bases. The V end was cut by 3 bases, the J end by 0 bases, with 27 bases between. The CDR3 has 20 residues. Germline CDR1 and CDR2: KGHSH and LQKENI. Here the CDR3 reads CASSPIPRSGRYPSSYEQYF. CDR3 nucleotide sequence: TGTGCCAGCTCACCTATCCCTCGTAGCGGCCGGTATCCGAGCTCCTACGAGCAGTACTTC.

The chain joins TRBV29-1 to TRBJ2-7; 7 bases line up with TRBD1. CDR3 length: 13 amino acids. J lost 4 bases, V lost 3 bases, and 6 bases had no gene match. Germline-derived CDR1 and CDR2 are SQVTM and ANQGSEA. CDR3 loop: CSVEDRLDYEQYF. CDR3 DNA: TGCAGCGTTGAGGACAGGTTAGATTACGAGCAGTACTTC.

The genes are TRBV11-3 and TRBJ2-5; 11 bases match TRBD2. The CDR3 runs 15 residues. The V gene end was trimmed by 0 bases and the J gene end by 5 bases; junction bases not matched to a gene: 2. Germline V lookup: CDR1 SGHNT, CDR2 YENEEA. The CDR3 region has the DNA TGTGCCAGCAGCTTAGAGACTAGCGGGACGGAGACCCAGTACTTC. Its translation: CASSLETSGTETQYF.

V is TRBV14 and J is TRBJ2-7; 7 bases match TRBD2. This CDR3 has 18 amino acids. V lost 5 bases and J lost 0; bases outside the gene matches: 16. Germline V gene sequence: CDR1 SGHDN, CDR2 FVKESK. The CDR3 loop is CASSATWNGGTTSYEQYF. CDR3 coding DNA: TGTGCCAGCAGCGCGACCTGGAACGGGGGGACTACCTCCTACGAGCAGTACTTC.

This sequence joins TRBV27 and TRBJ2-1; D perhaps matches TRBD1 (6 bases). The germline V gene has CDR1 MNHEY and CDR2 SMNVEV (reference sequence). The CDR3 spans 12 residues. V shed 5 bases and J shed 5 bases, with 7 bases lying between them. In DNA form, the CDR3 reads TGTGCCAGCAGTCGACAGGACAATGAGCAGTTCTTC. Protein sequence: CASSRQDNEQFF.